This T cell receptor beta chain was found in a study of T cell responses to AZD1222 COVID-19 vaccine. Repertoires were generated with immunoSEQ multiplex PCR, while TCRdb's copy carries only in-frame clones and drops some. This repertoire shows about 120,000 clones, under 95% found once; its top ten account for around 7.8%. CDR1 is MGHRA and CDR2 is YSYEKL in the germline V gene. This CDR3 has 15 amino acids. V gave up 3 bases and J gave up 7 bases, with 15 bases separating them. The chain couples TRBV4-1 to TRBJ2-2; D is unresolved. Here the sequenced sample was peripheral blood, taken on day 0 of AZD1222 vaccination. The clonotype comes from an adult in good health. Here the CDR3 DNA reads TGCGCCAGCAGCCATGGGTCCGGGCCGGGCGGGGAGCTGTTTTTT. It is translated as CASSHGSGPGGELFF.